This section outlines one TCR beta chain sequence together with its context. Antigen: not known. The sample is drawn from a study of long-term antiretroviral therapy in people with HIV. Points from the study as a whole: After ART, diversity increased yet remained lower than transplant donor controls.

Researchers report immunoSEQ v3.0 was run at survey level. The protocol was immunoSEQ multiplex PCR, while the TCRdb copy is restricted to in-frame clones and leaves out a portion. The repertoire holds roughly 33,000 clones, with 97% as singletons. V was clipped by 4 bases and J by 1 base, with 13 bases between them. This CDR3 is 14 amino acids long. Germline V gives CDR1 SQVTM, CDR2 ANQGSEA. Per individual, the PBMC samples numbered at least one pre-ART and at least two post-ART. The gene calls are TRBV29-1 and TRBJ2-5; TRBD2 is a possible D gene (5 bases). The sample here was unsorted PBMCs, taken 6.9 years after starting antiretroviral therapy. This TCR came from a man aged 30 to 45 with HIV. CDR3 region: CSVGGQVIQETQYF. The CDR3 nucleotides read TGCAGCGTTGGAGGGCAGGTTATCCAAGAGACCCAGTACTTC.